Given below is one T cell receptor (beta chain) in context. The data originate from a study of cytomegalovirus exposure and HLA in healthy donors. J lost 6 bases, V lost 1 base, and 6 bases had no gene match. This CDR3 comprises 16 residues. The V gene's germline CDR1 is ENHRY and CDR2 SYGVKD. Repertoires were generated with immunoSEQ multiplex PCR, while TCRdb's copy carries only in-frame clones and drops some. Of some 170,000 clones in the sample, roughly 80% were seen once. The sample comprised PBMCs. The rearrangement links TRBV10-3 to TRBJ1-6; 7 bases agree with TRBD1. This clonotype was sampled from a man in his thirties or forties in good health and CMV-seropositive. The DNA of the CDR3 is TGTGCCATCAGTGAGTTTGACAGGGCTTCTAATTCACCCCTCCACTTT. Translated: CAISEFDRASNSPLHF.